This TCR beta chain comes out of a study of beta chain features in type 1 diabetes. The CDR3 runs to 14 residues. From germline, CDR1 is SGDLS and CDR2 YYNGEE. Deletions cut 5 bases from V and 6 bases from J, with 12 bases between. This clone occurred a few times. Its antigen remains unknown. Investigators reverse transcribed all isolated RNA, so they sequenced expressed TCRB transcripts. TCRdb keeps only in-frame clones here, not all; method: immunoSEQ multiplex PCR. The sample includes about 640,000 clones, 9.5% to 15% of them seen just once. Whole-study findings and limits: A definitive answer on HLA type influencing TCRB rearrangement was not reached here. VDJ junctions from type 1 diabetes patients carried fewer insertions and larger deletions. Shorter templates may be favored by PCR, equally so in patients and controls. Shortening that was moderate but significant affected the TCRB CDR3s of Type 1 diabetes patients in all four CD4+ subsets. The naive, central memory and Treg TCRB repertoires looked more alike in patients than they did in healthy donors.

The TCR originated in a man aged 25 to 40 with type 1 diabetes. Sequenced input: naive CD4+ T cells from blood. The chain carries TRBV9 and TRBJ1-6; D might be TRBD1 (5 bases). CDR3 region: CASSKVGGNSPLHF. The CDR3 DNA reads TGTGCCAGCAGTAAGGTTGGGGGTAATTCACCCCTCCACTTT. The whole variable domain, filled in from reference TRBV9 and TRBJ1-6, reads DSGVTQTPKHLITATGQRVTLRCSPRSGDLSVYWYQQSLDQGLQFLIQYYNGEERAKGNILERFSAQQFPDLHSELNLSSLELGDSALYFCASSKVGGNSPLHFGNGTRLTVT.